This TCR beta chain was profiled in a study of T cells in Graves' hyperthyroidism and ophthalmopathy. Study summary: Prior to any treatment, at the point of initial diagnosis, peripheral blood was collected. Study results and caveats: The model anticipated ophthalmopathy a median 6.5 months pre-onset.

RNA transcripts gave rise to amplified TCR beta CDR3 regions. A first-round RT-PCR of the TCR CDR3 used the HTBI primer set. TCRdb reprocessed the multiplex PCR reads via MiXCR and lists one record per CDR3 protein. The repertoire holds approximately 740,000 distinct CDR3 sequences, with approximately 15% as singletons. V dropped 2 bases and J dropped 1 base, with 8 bases sitting between them. The V gene's germline CDR1 is SEHNR and CDR2 FQNEAQ (reference sequence). This CDR3 is 14 amino acids long. This clonotype has more than one count but fewer than ten. Its antigen is not identified. Sequenced input: blood. This clonotype was obtained from a woman aged 18-29 years with Graves' hyperthyroidism. The chain is built from TRBV7-9 and TRBJ1-1; D is unresolved. CDR3 sequence: CASSLPASNTEAFF. CDR3 DNA: TGTGCCAGCAGCTTACCCGCCTCGAACACTGAAGCTTTCTTT. The whole variable domain, remainder taken from reference TRBV7-9 and TRBJ1-1, is DTGVSQNPRHKITKRGQNVTFRCDPISEHNRLYWYRQTLGQGPEFLTYFQNEAQLEKSRLLSDRFSAERPKGSFSTLEIQRTEQGDSAMYLCASSLPASNTEAFFGQGTRLTVV.